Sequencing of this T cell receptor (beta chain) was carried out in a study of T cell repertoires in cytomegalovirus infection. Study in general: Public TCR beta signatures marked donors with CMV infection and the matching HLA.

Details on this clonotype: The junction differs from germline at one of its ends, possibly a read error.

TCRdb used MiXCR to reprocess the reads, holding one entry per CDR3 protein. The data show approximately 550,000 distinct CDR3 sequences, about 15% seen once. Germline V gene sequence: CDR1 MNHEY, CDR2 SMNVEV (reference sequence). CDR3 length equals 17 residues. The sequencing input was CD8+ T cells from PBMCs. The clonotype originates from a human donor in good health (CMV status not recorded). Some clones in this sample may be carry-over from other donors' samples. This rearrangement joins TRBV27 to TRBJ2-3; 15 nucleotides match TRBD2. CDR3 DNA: TGTGCCAGCAGTCCCAGGACTAGCGGGAGGGCTAGAGATATGCAGTATTTT. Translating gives CASSPRTSGRARDMQYF.